The clone carrying this TCR beta chain was detected only a few times. Its antigen is unidentified. This sample is part of a study of cytomegalovirus exposure and HLA in healthy donors. Study findings and constraints: Later analysis showed most CMV-associated TCR beta chains appearing HLA-restricted.

This CDR3 comprises 14 residues. CDR1 is SGHTA and CDR2 is FQGNSA in the germline V gene. PCR involved 60 Vbeta and 13 Jbeta primers. Libraries were prepared by immunoSEQ multiplex PCR; TCRdb keeps only in-frame clonotypes and omits some of them. The sample lists around 120,000 clones; about 68% were seen once. The sequence was obtained from a woman aged 40 to 49 in good health and CMV-seropositive. The sequencing sample was made of PBMCs. This chain connects TRBV7-2 to TRBJ2-5; 8 bases align to TRBD2. The DNA end is more similar to TRBJ2-7, so the J call may be wrong. The chain's CDR3 is CASSPGTSSYEQYF. The CDR3 DNA reads TGTGCCAGCAGCCCGGGGACTAGCTCCTACGAGCAGTACTTC.